This T cell receptor beta chain came from a study of T cell changes during pregnancy in multiple sclerosis. This clone appeared once. Germline CDR1 ENHRY, CDR2 SYGVKD. V shed 4 bases, J shed 6 bases, and the junction held 1 base outside the gene matches. The CDR3 loop spans 13 amino acids. Measured with immunoSEQ multiplex PCR; TCRdb has only the in-frame clones, and not every one. The repertoire includes some 77,000 clones, 85% to 95% of them detected once, and approximately 2% sits in the top ten. This clonotype was obtained from a female donor in good health, enrolled as a control in a pregnancy study. This chain joins TRBV10-3 and TRBJ2-2, with 8 bases that match TRBD1. Sequencing used peripheral blood, obtained in the second trimester of pregnancy. Here the CDR3 reads CAISGTGPGELFF. For the CDR3, the DNA is TGTGCCATCAGTGGGACAGGGCCCGGGGAGCTGTTTTTT.